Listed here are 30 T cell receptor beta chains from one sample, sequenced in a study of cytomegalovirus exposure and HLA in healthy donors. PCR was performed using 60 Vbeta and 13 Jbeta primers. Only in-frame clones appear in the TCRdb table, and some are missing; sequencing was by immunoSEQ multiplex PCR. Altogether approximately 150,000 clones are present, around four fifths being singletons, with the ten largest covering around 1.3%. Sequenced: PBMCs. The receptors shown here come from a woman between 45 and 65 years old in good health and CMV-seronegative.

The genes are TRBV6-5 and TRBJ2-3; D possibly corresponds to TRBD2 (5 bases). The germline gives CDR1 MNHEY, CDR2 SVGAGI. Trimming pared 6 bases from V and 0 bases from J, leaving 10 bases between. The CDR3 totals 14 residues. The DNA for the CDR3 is TGTGCCAGCAGGGACTCATATAGCACAGATACGCAGTATTTT. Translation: CASRDSYSTDTQYF.

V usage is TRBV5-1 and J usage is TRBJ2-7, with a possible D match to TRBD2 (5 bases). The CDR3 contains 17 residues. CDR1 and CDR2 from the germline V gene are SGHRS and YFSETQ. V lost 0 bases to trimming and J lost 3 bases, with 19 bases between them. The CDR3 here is CASSLGRGPAYYYEQYF. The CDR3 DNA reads TGCGCCAGCAGCTTGGGCCGAGGGCCAGCTTACTACTACGAGCAGTACTTC.

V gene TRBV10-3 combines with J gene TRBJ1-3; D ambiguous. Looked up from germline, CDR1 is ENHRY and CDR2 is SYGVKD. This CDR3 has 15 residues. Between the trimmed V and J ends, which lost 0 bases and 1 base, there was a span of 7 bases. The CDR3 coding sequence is TGTGCCATCAGTGAGTCATACGGGTCTGGAAACACCATATATTTT. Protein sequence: CAISESYGSGNTIYF.

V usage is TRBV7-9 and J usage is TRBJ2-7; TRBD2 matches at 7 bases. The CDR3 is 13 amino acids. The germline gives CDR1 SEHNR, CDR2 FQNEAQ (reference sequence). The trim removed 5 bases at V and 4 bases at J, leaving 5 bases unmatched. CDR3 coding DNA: TGTGCCAGCAGCCCGACTAGCTGGTACGAGCAGTACTTC. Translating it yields CASSPTSWYEQYF. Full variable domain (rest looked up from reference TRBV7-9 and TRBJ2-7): DTGVSQNPRHKITKRGQNVTFRCDPISEHNRLYWYRQTLGQGPEFLTYFQNEAQLEKSRLLSDRFSAERPKGSFSTLEIQRTEQGDSAMYLCASSPTSWYEQYFGPGTRLTVT.

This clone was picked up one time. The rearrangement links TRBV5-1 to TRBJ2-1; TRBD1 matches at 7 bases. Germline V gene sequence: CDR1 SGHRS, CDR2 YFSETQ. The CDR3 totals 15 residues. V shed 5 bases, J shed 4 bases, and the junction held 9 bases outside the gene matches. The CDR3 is CASSPTGPAYNEQFF. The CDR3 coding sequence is TGCGCCAGCAGTCCGACAGGGCCGGCTTACAATGAGCAGTTCTTC.

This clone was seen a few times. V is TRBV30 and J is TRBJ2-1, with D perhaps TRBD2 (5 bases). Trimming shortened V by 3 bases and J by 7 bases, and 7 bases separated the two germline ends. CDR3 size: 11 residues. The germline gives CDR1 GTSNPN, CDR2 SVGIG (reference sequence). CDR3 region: CAWSGVNEQFF. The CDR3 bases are TGTGCCTGGAGCGGGGTTAATGAGCAGTTCTTC.

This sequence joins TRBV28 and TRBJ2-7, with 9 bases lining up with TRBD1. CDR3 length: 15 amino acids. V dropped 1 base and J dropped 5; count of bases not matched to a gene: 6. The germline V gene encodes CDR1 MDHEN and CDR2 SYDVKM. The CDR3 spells CASSLFGTGFHEQYF. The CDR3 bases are TGTGCCAGCAGTTTATTTGGGACAGGGTTTCACGAGCAGTACTTC.

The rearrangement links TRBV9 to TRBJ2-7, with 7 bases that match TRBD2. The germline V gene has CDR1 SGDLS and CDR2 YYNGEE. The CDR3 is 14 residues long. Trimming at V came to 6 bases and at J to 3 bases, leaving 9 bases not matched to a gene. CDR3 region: CASTPGLTIYEQYF. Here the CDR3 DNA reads TGTGCCAGCACCCCGGGACTAACAATCTACGAGCAGTACTTC.

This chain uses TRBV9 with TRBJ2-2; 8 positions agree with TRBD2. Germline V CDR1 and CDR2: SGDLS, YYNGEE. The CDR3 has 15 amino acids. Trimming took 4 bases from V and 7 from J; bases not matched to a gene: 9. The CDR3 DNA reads TGTGCCAGCAGCAGGACGGGAGGGCCGGTCGGGGAGCTGTTTTTT. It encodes CASSRTGGPVGELFF.

Written as DNA, the CDR3 is TGTGCCAGCAGGTTAGCGGGGGGCACCTACGAGCAGTACTTC. Its translation: CASRLAGGTYEQYF. The V call is TRBV27, the J call TRBJ2-5; 10 bases line up with TRBD2. Matching the DNA end better, TRBJ2-7 makes the J call doubtful. The CDR3 covers 14 residues. Germline V lookup: CDR1 MNHEY, CDR2 SMNVEV (reference sequence).

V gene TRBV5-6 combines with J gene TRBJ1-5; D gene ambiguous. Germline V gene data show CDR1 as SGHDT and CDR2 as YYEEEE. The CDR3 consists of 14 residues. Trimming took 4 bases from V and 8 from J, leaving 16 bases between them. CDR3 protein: CASSTRGVFEPQHF. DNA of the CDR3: TGTGCCAGCAGCACCCGTGGAGTGTTTGAGCCCCAGCATTTT.

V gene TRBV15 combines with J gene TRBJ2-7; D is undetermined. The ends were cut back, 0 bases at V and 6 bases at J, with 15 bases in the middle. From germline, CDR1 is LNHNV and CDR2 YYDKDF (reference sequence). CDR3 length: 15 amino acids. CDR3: CATSREGSLRSEQYF. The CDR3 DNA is TGTGCCACCAGCAGAGAGGGTTCTCTAAGGAGCGAGCAGTACTTC. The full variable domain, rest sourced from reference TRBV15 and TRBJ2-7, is DAMVIQNPRYQVTQFGKPVTLSCSQTLNHNVMYWYQQKSSQAPKLLFHYYDKDFNNEADTPDNFQSRRPNTSFCFLDIRSPGLGDTAMYLCATSREGSLRSEQYFGPGTRLTVT.

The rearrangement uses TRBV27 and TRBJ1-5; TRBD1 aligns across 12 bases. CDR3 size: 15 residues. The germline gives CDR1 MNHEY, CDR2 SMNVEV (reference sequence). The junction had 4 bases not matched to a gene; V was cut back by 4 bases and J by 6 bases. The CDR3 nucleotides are TGTGCCAGCAGTTGGGGGACAGGGGGCGGTCAGCCCCAGCATTTT. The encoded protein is CASSWGTGGGQPQHF.

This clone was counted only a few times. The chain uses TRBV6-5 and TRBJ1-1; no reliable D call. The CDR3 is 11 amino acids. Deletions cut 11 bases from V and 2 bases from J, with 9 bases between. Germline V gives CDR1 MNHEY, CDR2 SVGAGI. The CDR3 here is CACERNTEAFF. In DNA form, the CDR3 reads TGTGCCTGCGAACGAAACACTGAAGCTTTCTTT.

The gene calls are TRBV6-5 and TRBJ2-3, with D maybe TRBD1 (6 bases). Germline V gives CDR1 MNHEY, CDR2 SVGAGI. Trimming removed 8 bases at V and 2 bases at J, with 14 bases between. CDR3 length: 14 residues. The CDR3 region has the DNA TGTGCCAGCCAGCTCTGGGGGCCCACAGATACGCAGTATTTT. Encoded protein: CASQLWGPTDTQYF.

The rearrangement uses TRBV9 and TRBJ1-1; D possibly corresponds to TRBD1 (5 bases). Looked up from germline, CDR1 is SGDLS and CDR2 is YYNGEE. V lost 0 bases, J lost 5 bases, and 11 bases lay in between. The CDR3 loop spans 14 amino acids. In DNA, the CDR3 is TGTGCCAGCAGCGTAGCTCCGGGGGGAACTGAAGCTTTCTTT. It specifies CASSVAPGGTEAFF.

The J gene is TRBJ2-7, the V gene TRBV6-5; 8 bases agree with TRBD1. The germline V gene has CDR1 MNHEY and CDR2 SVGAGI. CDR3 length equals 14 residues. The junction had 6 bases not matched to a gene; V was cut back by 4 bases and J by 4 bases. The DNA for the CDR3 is TGTGCCAGCAGTTGGACAGGGCTAACATACGAGCAGTACTTC. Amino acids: CASSWTGLTYEQYF.

The CDR3 DNA follows: TGTGCCAGCAGTGAATATCAGGACGAGCAGTACTTC. Translated: CASSEYQDEQYF. The chain combines TRBV25-1 with TRBJ2-7; unclear D gene. Germline V gene sequence: CDR1 MGHDK, CDR2 SYGVNS. Trimming removed 0 bases from V and 5 bases from J, with 5 bases in between. The CDR3 has 12 amino acids.

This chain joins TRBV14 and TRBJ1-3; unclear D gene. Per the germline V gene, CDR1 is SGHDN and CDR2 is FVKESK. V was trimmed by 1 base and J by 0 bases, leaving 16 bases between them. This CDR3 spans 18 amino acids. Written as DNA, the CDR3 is TGTGCCAGCAGCCAAGGAATAAGAGGGCCCCGCTCTGGAAACACCATATATTTT. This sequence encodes CASSQGIRGPRSGNTIYF.

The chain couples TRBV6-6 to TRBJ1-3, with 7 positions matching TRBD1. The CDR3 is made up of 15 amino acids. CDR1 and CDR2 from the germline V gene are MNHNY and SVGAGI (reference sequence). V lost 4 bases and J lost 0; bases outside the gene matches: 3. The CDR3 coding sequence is TGTGCCAGCAGTTTAGCAGGGGGCTCTGGAAACACCATATATTTT. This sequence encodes CASSLAGGSGNTIYF.

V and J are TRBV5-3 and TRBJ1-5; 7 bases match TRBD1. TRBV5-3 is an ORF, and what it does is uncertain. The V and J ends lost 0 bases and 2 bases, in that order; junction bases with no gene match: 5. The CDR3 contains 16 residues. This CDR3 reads CARSLETGSRNQPQHF. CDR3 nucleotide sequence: TGTGCCAGAAGCTTGGAGACAGGGTCCCGCAATCAGCCCCAGCATTTT.

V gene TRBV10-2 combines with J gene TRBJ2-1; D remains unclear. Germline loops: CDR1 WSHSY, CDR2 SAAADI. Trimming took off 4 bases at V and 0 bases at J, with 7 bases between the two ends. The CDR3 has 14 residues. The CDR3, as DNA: TGCGCCAGCAGTGTTGATAGCTCCTACAATGAGCAGTTCTTC. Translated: CASSVDSSYNEQFF.

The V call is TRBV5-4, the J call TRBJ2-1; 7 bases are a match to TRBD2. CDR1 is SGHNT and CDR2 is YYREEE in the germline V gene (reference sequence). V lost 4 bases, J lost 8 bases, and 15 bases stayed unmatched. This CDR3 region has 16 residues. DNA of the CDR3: TGTGCCAGCAGCCATCCTGAGGGAGGGTTCATCGATGAGCAGTTCTTC. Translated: CASSHPEGGFIDEQFF.

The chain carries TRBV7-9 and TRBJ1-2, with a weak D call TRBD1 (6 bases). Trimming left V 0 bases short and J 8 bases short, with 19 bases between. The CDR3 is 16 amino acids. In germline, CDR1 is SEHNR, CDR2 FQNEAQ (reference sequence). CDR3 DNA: TGTGCCAGCAGCTTAGCGTCGGGGGGCGATCTAGGCGGCTACACCTTC. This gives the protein CASSLASGGDLGGYTF.

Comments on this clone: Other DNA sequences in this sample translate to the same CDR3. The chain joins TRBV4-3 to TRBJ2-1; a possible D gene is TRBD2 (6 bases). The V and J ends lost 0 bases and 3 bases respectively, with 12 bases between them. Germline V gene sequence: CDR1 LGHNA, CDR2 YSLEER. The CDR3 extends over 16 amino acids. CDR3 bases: TGCGCCAGCAGCCAAGATGGGGGAGGTGGCTACAATGAGCAGTTCTTC. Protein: CASSQDGGGGYNEQFF.

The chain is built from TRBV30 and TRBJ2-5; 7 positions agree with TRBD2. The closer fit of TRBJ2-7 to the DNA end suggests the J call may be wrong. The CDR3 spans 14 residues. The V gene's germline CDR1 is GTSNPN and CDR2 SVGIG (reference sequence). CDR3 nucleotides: TGTGCCTGGAGTGCCAGAGGGAGGGAGTACGAGCAGTACTTC. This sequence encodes CAWSARGREYEQYF.

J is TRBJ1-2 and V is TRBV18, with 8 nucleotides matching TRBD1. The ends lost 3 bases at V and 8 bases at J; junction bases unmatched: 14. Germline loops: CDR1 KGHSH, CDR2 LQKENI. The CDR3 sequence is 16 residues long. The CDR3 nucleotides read TGTGCCAGCTCACCCCAACAGGGGGAGGTAATCTCAGGCTACACCTTC. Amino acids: CASSPQQGEVISGYTF.

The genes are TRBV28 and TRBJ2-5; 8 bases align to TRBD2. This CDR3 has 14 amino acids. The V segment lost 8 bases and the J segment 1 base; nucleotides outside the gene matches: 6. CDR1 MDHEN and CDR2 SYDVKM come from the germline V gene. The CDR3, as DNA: TGTGCCAGCTGGCGGGGGGCCTCCCAAGAGACCCAGTACTTC. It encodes CASWRGASQETQYF.

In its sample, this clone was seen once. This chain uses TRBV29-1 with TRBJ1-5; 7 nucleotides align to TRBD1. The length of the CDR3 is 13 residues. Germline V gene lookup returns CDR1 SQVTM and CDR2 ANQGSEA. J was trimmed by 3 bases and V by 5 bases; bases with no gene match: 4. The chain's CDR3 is CSVLDRDNQPQHF. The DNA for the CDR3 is TGCAGCGTTCTCGACAGGGACAATCAGCCCCAGCATTTT.

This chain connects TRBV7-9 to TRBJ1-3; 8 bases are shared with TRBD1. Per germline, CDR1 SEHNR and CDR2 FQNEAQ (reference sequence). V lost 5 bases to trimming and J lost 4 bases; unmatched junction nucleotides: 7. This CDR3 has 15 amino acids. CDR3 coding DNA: TGTGCCAGCAGCCCGAGACAGGGGACAGGAAACACCATATATTTT. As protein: CASSPRQGTGNTIYF. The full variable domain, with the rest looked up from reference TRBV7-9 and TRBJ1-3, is DTGVSQNPRHKITKRGQNVTFRCDPISEHNRLYWYRQTLGQGPEFLTYFQNEAQLEKSRLLSDRFSAERPKGSFSTLEIQRTEQGDSAMYLCASSPRQGTGNTIYFGEGSWLTVV.